These 17 T cell receptor beta chains came from one sample sequenced in a study of blood T cell repertoires in COVID-19. TCRdb's table, derived via immunoSEQ multiplex PCR, lists solely in-frame clones and lacks some. The sample records 200,000 to 250,000 clones, around four fifths being singletons. Material for sequencing was peripheral blood. Receptor source: a woman older than 75 with active or convalescent COVID-19.

The genes are TRBV11-2 and TRBJ2-5; 11 nucleotides align to TRBD1. CDR1 SGHAT and CDR2 FQNNGV come from the germline V gene. The CDR3 is 16 residues long. The V gene end was trimmed by 1 base and the J gene end by 4 bases; junction bases not matched to a gene: 5. The CDR3 sequence is CASSLVGQGAGETQYF. CDR3 nucleotides: TGTGCCAGCAGCTTAGTCGGACAGGGGGCGGGAGAGACCCAGTACTTC.

This chain joins TRBV6-5 and TRBJ1-2; 8 bases agree with TRBD1. Looked up from germline, CDR1 is MNHEY and CDR2 is SVGAGI. V shed 6 bases and J 4 bases; nucleotides not matched to a gene: 7. The CDR3 runs 14 residues. The CDR3 nucleotides read TGTGCCAGCAGCCCGACAGGGGCGGGCTATGGCTACACCTTC. As protein: CASSPTGAGYGYTF.

The V call is TRBV19, the J call TRBJ2-3; 11 bases map to TRBD1. V lost 5 bases, J lost 3 bases, and 7 bases stayed unmatched. Germline V gene lookup returns CDR1 LNHDA and CDR2 SQIVND (reference sequence). The CDR3 is 16 amino acids. Written as DNA, the CDR3 is TGTGCCAGTAGTGCGGACAGGGGGCGAAGAACAGATACGCAGTATTTT. Protein: CASSADRGRRTDTQYF.

This clone was observed a few times. The rearrangement links TRBV6-5 to TRBJ1-5, with a weak D call TRBD1 (6 bases). V was clipped by 0 bases and J by 5 bases, with 11 bases between them. Germline V gene sequence: CDR1 MNHEY, CDR2 SVGAGI. This CDR3 has 15 residues. In DNA, the CDR3 is TGTGCCAGCAGTTACTCAGCCAGGGGTGATCAGCCCCAGCATTTT. Protein product: CASSYSARGDQPQHF.

CDR3 protein: CASSTTGGANEQFF. In nucleotides, the CDR3 is TGTGCCAGTAGTACGACAGGGGGCGCGAATGAGCAGTTCTTC. This sequence joins TRBV19 and TRBJ2-1; 10 bases map to TRBD1. Germline-derived CDR1 and CDR2 are LNHDA and SQIVND (reference sequence). V trimming: 4 bases; J trimming: 7 bases; junction bases outside the gene matches: 4. The CDR3 consists of 14 residues.

This chain connects TRBV6-4 to TRBJ2-2; maybe TRBD1 (6 bases). Germline V gene lookup returns CDR1 MRHNA and CDR2 SNTAGT. Trimming removed 4 bases at V and 1 base at J, with 10 bases between. The CDR3 covers 15 residues. CDR3 in DNA: TGTGCCAGCAGTGCGGACAGCATGAACACCGGGGAGCTGTTTTTT. It translates to CASSADSMNTGELFF.

This rearrangement joins TRBV15 to TRBJ2-7; 12 nucleotides align to TRBD2. V trimming: 3 bases; J trimming: 2 bases; junction bases outside the gene matches: 5. Per the germline V gene, CDR1 is LNHNV and CDR2 is YYDKDF (reference sequence). The CDR3 covers 16 residues. The CDR3 spells CATSRGGLAGTYEQYF. The CDR3 DNA is TGTGCCACCAGCAGGGGAGGACTAGCGGGGACCTACGAGCAGTACTTC.

The chain is built from TRBV19 and TRBJ2-1; 14 nucleotides line up with TRBD2. The CDR3 has 19 amino acids. The V gene end was trimmed by 0 bases and the J gene end by 7 bases; junction bases not matched to a gene: 11. Germline V lookup: CDR1 LNHDA, CDR2 SQIVND (reference sequence). The chain's CDR3 is CASSIEEAGLAGVRNEQFF. In DNA form, the CDR3 reads TGTGCCAGTAGTATAGAGGAAGCGGGACTAGCGGGAGTTAGAAATGAGCAGTTCTTC.

This rearrangement joins TRBV6-2 or TRBV6-3 to TRBJ2-7; 7 bases are a match to TRBD2. Germline-derived CDR1 and CDR2 are MNHEY and SVGEGT. V lost 6 bases to trimming and J lost 7 bases; unmatched junction nucleotides: 9. CDR3 size: 13 residues. The CDR3 DNA sequence: TGTGCCAGCAGCGATAGGTGGGACTATGAGCAGTACTTC. Translated, it gives CASSDRWDYEQYF.

The chain carries TRBV20-1 and TRBJ2-3, with TRBD2 identical over 10 bases. Germline CDR1 DFQATT, CDR2 SNEGSKA (reference sequence). The V and J ends lost 3 bases and 0 bases, in that order; junction bases with no gene match: 3. The CDR3 covers 15 residues. The CDR3 bases are TGCAGTGCTAGTCCTAGCGGGGGTAGCACAGATACGCAGTATTTT. As protein: CSASPSGGSTDTQYF.

The V call is TRBV18, the J call TRBJ2-2, with D maybe TRBD2 (5 bases). The V gene lost 2 bases and the J gene lost 4 bases, with 17 bases spanning the gap. CDR3 length: 17 residues. CDR1 is KGHSH, CDR2 LQKENI, per germline. CDR3 sequence: CASSPFAPGSGTGELFF. The CDR3 nucleotides are TGTGCCAGCTCACCATTTGCTCCGGGGTCGGGCACCGGGGAGCTGTTTTTT. Variable domain in full (rest from reference TRBV18 and TRBJ2-2): NAGVMQNPRHLVRRRGQEARLRCSPMKGHSHVYWYRQLPEEGLKFMVYLQKENIIDESGMPKERFSAEFPKEGPSILRIQQVVRGDSAAYFCASSPFAPGSGTGELFFGEGSRLTVL.

The chain uses TRBV5-4 and TRBJ2-3, with 11 bases that match TRBD2. In germline, CDR1 is SGHNT, CDR2 YYREEE (reference sequence). The trim removed 7 bases at V and 2 bases at J, leaving 3 bases unmatched. CDR3 length equals 14 residues. The CDR3 loop reads CASGGLAATDTQYF. The CDR3 region has the DNA TGTGCCAGCGGGGGACTAGCGGCCACAGATACGCAGTATTTT.

The chain employs TRBV7-2 and TRBJ2-2; D is unresolved. The CDR3 has 16 amino acids. V was clipped by 0 bases and J by 6 bases, with 14 bases between them. Germline V gene data show CDR1 as SGHTA and CDR2 as FQGNSA. The CDR3 bases are TGTGCCAGCAGCTTAGCTGTGACTTCCGAATCCGGGGAGCTGTTTTTT. Protein product: CASSLAVTSESGELFF.

The rearrangement links TRBV30 to TRBJ2-1; D is possibly TRBD2 (6 bases). CDR1 is GTSNPN and CDR2 is SVGIG in the germline V gene (reference sequence). The length of the CDR3 is 15 residues. Trimming took off 4 bases at V and 0 bases at J, with 13 bases between the two ends. DNA for the CDR3: TGTGCCTGGACTCTGGGACTGAGCTCCTACAATGAGCAGTTCTTC. This gives the protein CAWTLGLSSYNEQFF. Full variable domain (remainder filled in from reference TRBV30 and TRBJ2-1): SQTIHQWPATLVQPVGSPLSLECTVEGTSNPNLYWYRQAAGRGLQLLFYSVGIGQISSEVPQNLSASRPQDRQFILSSKKLLLSDSGFYLCAWTLGLSSYNEQFFGPGTRLTVL.

The genes are TRBV29-1 and TRBJ2-7; possibly TRBD1 for D (6 bases). Trimming shortened V by 5 bases and J by 2 bases, and 19 bases separated the two germline ends. Germline V gene sequence: CDR1 SQVTM, CDR2 ANQGSEA. CDR3 length: 15 residues. The CDR3 DNA sequence: TGCAGCGTTTCCCTCGGGACAACTAAGACCTACGAGCAGTACTTC. This translates into CSVSLGTTKTYEQYF.

The rearrangement uses TRBV6-4 and TRBJ1-2; D perhaps matches TRBD1 (5 bases). Germline-derived CDR1 and CDR2 are MRHNA and SNTAGT. The ends were cut back, 4 bases at V and 8 bases at J, with 14 bases in the middle. This CDR3 contains 13 residues. CDR3 DNA sequence: TGTGCCAGCAGTGTGGAGGGGCTCAGCGGCTACACCTTC. Residues: CASSVEGLSGYTF.

In the case of this clone: Germline and junction disagree at one end, which may indicate a read error. CDR3 in amino acids: CACSGSTNEKLFF. The CDR3, as DNA: TGTGCCTGCAGTGGTTCGACTAATGAAAAACTGTTTTTT. This sequence joins TRBV30 and TRBJ1-4, with D hard to call. Germline CDR1 GTSNPN, CDR2 SVGIG (reference sequence). The CDR3 has 13 residues.